This TCR beta chain was recorded in a study of T-cell memory formation after mild COVID-19 (dated by TCRdb to the early 2020s). About the investigation overall: TCR sequence clusters from the two donors were largely donor specific. Longitudinal TCRalpha and TCRbeta repertoire sequencing tracked T-cell clones expanding and contracting after mild COVID-19 in two donors. Two young, previously healthy adult volunteers made up the cohort, one male and one female.

Notes on this clonotype: The specificity of this receptor is unknown. Nothing much larger sits one base from this clone, and base qualities are not available.

Sequenced using an Illumina NovaSeq 6000. TCRalpha and TCRbeta cDNA libraries were built by 5'RACE with constant-segment primers, adding sample barcodes and unique molecular identifiers. Trizol reagent was used to extract RNA from every sample. Libraries were amplified in two PCR steps, with a second sample barcode and Illumina TruSeq adapters added in the second step. Sequencing of the libraries was done on an Illumina NovaSeq, producing 2 x 150 bp paired-end reads. In the authors' own workflow: Demultiplexing of reads and collapsing into UMI-guided consensus sequences were performed with migec v1.2.7. With mixcr v2.1.11, UMI consensuses were aligned to TRA and TRB V and J templates and assembled into clonotypes. Expanded or contracted clonotypes were those called significant by both edgeR and NoisET, with noise models trained on biological replicates. For edgeR calls, the cutoffs were a false discovery rate-adjusted p below 0.01 and a log2 fold-change threshold of 1. PCA with hierarchical clustering of max-normalized trajectories of the 1000 most abundant clonotypes was used as exploratory dynamics analysis. Separately sequenced CD4+ and CD8+ repertoires were used to assign the CD4 or CD8 phenotype of responding clones. Clones were called with MiXCR by TCRdb after fastp trimmed the public reads at Q25, and only in-frame beta chains were retained. When rows share a CDR3 protein, they turn into one entry using the most common DNA and genes. TCRdb's processing, not the study's, gives the V and J calls here. In this sample the table shows about 130,000 distinct CDR3 sequences, 5% to 6.5% of which occur a single time. The top ten constitute approximately 2% of the sample.

Findings and caveats that apply to the study as a whole: Some responding clones were found in pre-infection memory, which suggests that pre-existing cross-reactive memory T cells took part in the SARS-CoV-2 response. SARS-CoV-2 specificity was not confirmed for the second-wave clones peaking on day 37. The study covered only a couple of mild cases, and larger cohorts including severe cases with pre-infection samples were considered necessary. Balanced CD4/CD8 phenotypes were observed for clones contracting from day 15 to 85, whereas a bias towards CD4+ was observed for a second wave of clones expanding from day 15 to 37. Contracting CD4+ clones were located mainly in the CM and EM memory subsets, whereas CD8+ clones were found to be enriched in EMRA.

Ficoll-Paque density gradient centrifugation was the method used to isolate PBMCs. Sequenced sample: PBMCs or a T cell subset sorted from them (not recorded which). This clonotype was obtained from an adult woman who had mild COVID-19 (a few samples of this study predate the infection). The sample titles of this study are shuffled in the database, so cell type and time point are left out; the donor was told from shared clones.

This receptor has the CDR3 CSVDRGPYEQYF. The nucleotides are TGCAGCGTCGACAGGGGGCCCTACGAGCAGTACTTC. The V gene is TRBV29-1 and the J gene is TRBJ2-7; 10 bases in the junction line up with TRBD1. Trimming accounts for 6 bases at V and 2 bases at J, while the number of junction bases matched to no gene is 1. Counted from cysteine to phenylalanine, this CDR3 has 12 amino acids. Just the 36-base CDR3 DNA is kept, in frame starting at base 1. CDR1 SQVTM and CDR2 ANQGSEA are derived from the germline V gene.